The entry that follows covers one TCR beta chain sequence. What it binds is unknown. The germline gives CDR1 SGHDT, CDR2 YYEEEE. The V gene end was trimmed by 4 bases and the J gene end by 8 bases; junction bases not matched to a gene: 7. This CDR3 region has 15 residues. The donors were part of the validation cohort, which consisted of about 130 subjects and was separate from the first cohort of under 850 subjects. Some clones are missing from TCRdb's copy, which holds only in-frame ones; the method was immunoSEQ multiplex PCR. The sample has some 250,000 clones, around 87% seen once. The entry originates in a study of cytomegalovirus exposure and HLA in healthy donors. Points from the study as a whole: The dataset shows that most TCR sequences were rare, while some public TCRs occurred in many donors.

The TCR originated in a woman between 18 and 29 years old in good health and CMV-seronegative. The V and J genes are TRBV5-6 and TRBJ2-1; 12 positions agree with TRBD2. The sequenced sample was PBMCs. The CDR3 reads CASSRTSGVVHEQFF. CDR3 DNA sequence: TGTGCCAGCAGCAGGACTAGCGGGGTGGTCCATGAGCAGTTCTTC.